Included here is one T cell receptor beta chain sequence, with context. This sample was taken from a study of blood T cell repertoires in COVID-19. Study at large: Acute and convalescent COVID-19 samples came from the United States, Italy and Spain. Sources were T cells, B-cell-depleted T cells, or PBMCs; the material itself was cDNA or gDNA.

Original analysis: Amplified reference gene primers provided the basis for estimating nucleated cell counts. The assay was immunoSEQ multiplex PCR, and TCRdb's table has in-frame clones only and misses some. The V and J calls and the clone size are those of that table, but D and trimming were determined from the DNA. This sample carries about 170,000 clones, about 83% of them seen once, and the ten largest clones take about 7.8%. CDR3 length: 13 amino acids. Between the trimmed V and J ends, which lost 1 base and 8 bases, there was a span of 6 bases. The germline CDR1 and CDR2 sequences are SGHAT and FQNNGV.

Input material: peripheral blood. This receptor was obtained from a man in his 60s with acute or convalescent COVID-19. The genes are TRBV11-2 and TRBJ1-6, with no clear D. CDR3 bases: TGTGCCAGCAGCTTAGGGGAGTATTCACCCCTCCACTTT. This gives the protein CASSLGEYSPLHF.